This section outlines one T cell receptor beta chain sequence together with its context. This specimen belongs to a study of blood T cell repertoires in COVID-19. Study in general: The origin of the acute and convalescent COVID-19 samples was the United States, Italy and Spain.

The CDR3 is 16 amino acids. Trimming at V came to 4 bases and at J to 3 bases, leaving 8 bases not matched to a gene. CDR1 is LGHNA and CDR2 is YSLEER in the germline V gene. Per the study methods: Quantification of nucleated cells was approximated via reference gene primer amplification. Some clones are missing from TCRdb's copy, which holds only in-frame ones; the method was immunoSEQ multiplex PCR. D and trimming come from the DNA, and the V and J calls and clone size come from that table. The sample yields 200,000 to 300,000 clones, roughly 85% seen once. Ages ranged from about 18 to 89 years, with residence in under 25 US areas. Grouping used clinical history reported by participants in a survey and questionnaire.

This clonotype originated in a woman aged 45 to 65 with acute COVID-19. This chain joins TRBV4-3 and TRBJ2-5; TRBD2 matches at 10 bases. Input material: PBMCs or T cells enriched from blood (not recorded which). The CDR3 loop reads CASSPGQRGGEETQYF. The CDR3 DNA sequence: TGCGCCAGCAGCCCCGGGCAGCGGGGGGGCGAAGAGACCCAGTACTTC.